This TCR beta chain was captured in a study of Ad26.COV2.S vaccination and SARS-CoV-2 variants. The method was immunoSEQ multiplex PCR; TCRdb's version includes in-frame clones alone and lacks a portion of them. Of about 440,000 clones in the sample, roughly 85% were seen once. Treatment defined: about 20 received Ad26.COV2.S at low or high dose, single or two shots; roughly 5 received placebo; per-sample allocation not given. Samples came from day 63 after the first vaccine or placebo injection. The V end was cut by 4 bases, the J end by 1 base, with 11 bases between. Germline values: CDR1 LNHDA, CDR2 SQIVND (reference sequence). This CDR3 comprises 15 residues.

The chain combines TRBV19 with TRBJ1-5; D gene uncertain. Source: peripheral blood, taken in a trial of Ad26.COV2.S vaccine versus placebo. This clonotype was obtained from a person between 18 and 65 years old who received the Ad26.COV2.S COVID-19 vaccine or a placebo. CDR3 coding DNA: TGTGCCAGTAGTACCCTACACAGCAGCAATCAGCCCCAGCATTTT. It is translated as CASSTLHSSNQPQHF.